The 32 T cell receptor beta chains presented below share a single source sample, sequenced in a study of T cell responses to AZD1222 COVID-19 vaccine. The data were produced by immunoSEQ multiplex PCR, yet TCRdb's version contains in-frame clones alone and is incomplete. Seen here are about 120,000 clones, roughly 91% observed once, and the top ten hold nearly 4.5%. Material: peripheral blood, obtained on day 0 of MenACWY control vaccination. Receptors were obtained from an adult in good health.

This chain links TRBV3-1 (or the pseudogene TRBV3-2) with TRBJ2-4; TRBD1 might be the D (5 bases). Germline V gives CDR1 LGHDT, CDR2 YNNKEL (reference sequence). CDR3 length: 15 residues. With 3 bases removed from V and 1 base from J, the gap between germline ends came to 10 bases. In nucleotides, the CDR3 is TGTGCCAGCAGCCATCAGGGTGAGGCCAAAAACATTCAGTACTTC. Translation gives CASSHQGEAKNIQYF.

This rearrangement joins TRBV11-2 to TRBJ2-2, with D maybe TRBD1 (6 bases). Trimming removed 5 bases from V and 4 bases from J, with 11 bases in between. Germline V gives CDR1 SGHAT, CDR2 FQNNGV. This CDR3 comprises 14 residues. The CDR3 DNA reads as TGTGCCAGCAGCAAGACAGGTAGCACCGGGGAGCTGTTTTTT. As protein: CASSKTGSTGELFF. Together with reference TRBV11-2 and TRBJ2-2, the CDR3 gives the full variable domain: EAGVAQSPRYKIIEKRQSVAFWCNPISGHATLYWYQQILGQGPKLLIQFQNNGVVDDSQLPKDRFSAERLKGVDSTLKIQPAKLEDSAVYLCASSKTGSTGELFFGEGSRLTVL.

The CDR3 coding sequence is TGTGCCAGTAGTAGAGGGTTTGAGTATGGCTACACCTTC. Translating it yields CASSRGFEYGYTF. V and J are TRBV19 and TRBJ1-2; D remains unclear. The CDR3 is 13 amino acids. V was cut by 4 bases and J by 5 bases, with 11 bases left in between. Germline V gene sequence: CDR1 LNHDA, CDR2 SQIVND (reference sequence).

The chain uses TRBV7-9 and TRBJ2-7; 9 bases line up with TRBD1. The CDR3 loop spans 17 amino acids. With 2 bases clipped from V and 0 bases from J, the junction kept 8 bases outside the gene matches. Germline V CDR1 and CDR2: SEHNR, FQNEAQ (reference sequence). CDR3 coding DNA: TGTGCCAGCAGCTTAACTGACAGGGGGTTTAGCTCCTACGAGCAGTACTTC. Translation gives CASSLTDRGFSSYEQYF.

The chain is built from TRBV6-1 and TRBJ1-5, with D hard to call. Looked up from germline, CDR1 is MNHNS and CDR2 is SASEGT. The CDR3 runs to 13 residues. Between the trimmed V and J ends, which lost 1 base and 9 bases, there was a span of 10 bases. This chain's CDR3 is CASSEVTLWPQHF. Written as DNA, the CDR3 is TGTGCCAGCAGTGAAGTCACCCTGTGGCCCCAGCATTTT.

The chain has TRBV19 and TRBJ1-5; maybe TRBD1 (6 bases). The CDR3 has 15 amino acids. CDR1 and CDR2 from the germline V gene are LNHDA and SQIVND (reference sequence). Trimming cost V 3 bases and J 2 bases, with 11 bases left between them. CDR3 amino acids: CASSIWTVGNQPQHF. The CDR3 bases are TGTGCCAGTAGTATCTGGACAGTGGGCAATCAGCCCCAGCATTTT.

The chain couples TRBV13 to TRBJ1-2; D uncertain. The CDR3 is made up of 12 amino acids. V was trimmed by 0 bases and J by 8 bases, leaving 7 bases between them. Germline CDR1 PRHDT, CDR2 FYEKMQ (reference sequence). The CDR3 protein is CASSLGLRGYTF. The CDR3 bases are TGTGCCAGCAGCTTAGGCCTTCGCGGCTACACCTTC.

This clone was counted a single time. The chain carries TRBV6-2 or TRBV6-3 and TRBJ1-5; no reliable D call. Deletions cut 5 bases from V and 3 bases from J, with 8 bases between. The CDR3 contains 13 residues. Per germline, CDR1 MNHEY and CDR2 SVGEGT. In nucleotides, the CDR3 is TGTGCCAGCAGTCCAGTTGACAATCAGCCCCAGCATTTT. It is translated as CASSPVDNQPQHF.

CDR3 protein: CASSATSNYGYTF. The CDR3 DNA follows: TGTGCCAGCTCAGCGACGAGTAACTATGGCTACACCTTC. The rearrangement links TRBV18 to TRBJ1-2; no clear D gene. The CDR3 spans 13 residues. V lost 5 bases to trimming and J lost 1 base, with 8 bases between them. Germline V gene lookup returns CDR1 KGHSH and CDR2 LQKENI.

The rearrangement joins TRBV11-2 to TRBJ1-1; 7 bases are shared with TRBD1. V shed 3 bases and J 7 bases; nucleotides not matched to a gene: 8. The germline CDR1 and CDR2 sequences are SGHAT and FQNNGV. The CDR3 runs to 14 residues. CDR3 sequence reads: CASSFLGGYGEAFF. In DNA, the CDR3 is TGTGCCAGCAGCTTTTTAGGGGGCTACGGTGAAGCTTTCTTT.

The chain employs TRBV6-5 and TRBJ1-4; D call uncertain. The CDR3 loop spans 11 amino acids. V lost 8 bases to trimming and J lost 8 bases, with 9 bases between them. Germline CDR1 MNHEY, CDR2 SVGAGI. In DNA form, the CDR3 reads TGTGCCAGCGGGAGAGGGGAAAAACTGTTTTTT. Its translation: CASGRGEKLFF.

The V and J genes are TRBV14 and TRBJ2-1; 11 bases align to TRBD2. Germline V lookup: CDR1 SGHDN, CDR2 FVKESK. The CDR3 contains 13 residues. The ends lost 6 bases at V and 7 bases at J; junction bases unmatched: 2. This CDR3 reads CASRIAGGNEQFF. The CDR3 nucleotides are TGTGCCAGCAGAATAGCGGGGGGGAATGAGCAGTTCTTC.

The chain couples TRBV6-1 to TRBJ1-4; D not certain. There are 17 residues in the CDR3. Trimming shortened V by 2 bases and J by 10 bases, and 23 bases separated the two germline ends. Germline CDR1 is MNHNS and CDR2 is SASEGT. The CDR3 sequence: CASSEIERAGFGAKLFF. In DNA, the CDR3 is TGTGCCAGCAGTGAAATAGAGCGGGCGGGATTTGGTGCAAAACTGTTTTTT.

CDR3 loop: CATSRDQENGELFF. CDR3 coding DNA: TGTGCCACCAGCAGAGATCAGGAAAACGGGGAGCTGTTTTTT. The V gene is TRBV15, the J gene TRBJ2-2; D remains ambiguous. Germline V gene lookup returns CDR1 LNHNV and CDR2 YYDKDF (reference sequence). Trimming removed 0 bases at V and 7 bases at J, with 9 bases between. This CDR3 region has 14 residues.

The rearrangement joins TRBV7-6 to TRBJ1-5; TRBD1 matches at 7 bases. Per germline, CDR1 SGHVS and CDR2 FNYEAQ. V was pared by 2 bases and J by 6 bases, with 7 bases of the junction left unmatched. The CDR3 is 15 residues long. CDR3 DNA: TGTGCCAGCAGCTTATCGGGACAGACCGCTCAGCCCCAGCATTTT. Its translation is CASSLSGQTAQPQHF.

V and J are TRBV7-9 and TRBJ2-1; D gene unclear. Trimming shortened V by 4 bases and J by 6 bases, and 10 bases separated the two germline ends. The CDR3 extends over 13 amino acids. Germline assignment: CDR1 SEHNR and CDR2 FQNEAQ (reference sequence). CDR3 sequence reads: CASSSSGGNEQFF. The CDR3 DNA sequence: TGTGCCAGCAGCTCTTCAGGCGGCAATGAGCAGTTCTTC.

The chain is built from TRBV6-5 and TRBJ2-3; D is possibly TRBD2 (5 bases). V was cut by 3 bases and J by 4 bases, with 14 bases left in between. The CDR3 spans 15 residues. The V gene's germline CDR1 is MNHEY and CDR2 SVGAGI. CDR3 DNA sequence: TGTGCCAGCAGTTATGAGGGTAGTAGGGCAGATACGCAGTATTTT. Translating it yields CASSYEGSRADTQYF.

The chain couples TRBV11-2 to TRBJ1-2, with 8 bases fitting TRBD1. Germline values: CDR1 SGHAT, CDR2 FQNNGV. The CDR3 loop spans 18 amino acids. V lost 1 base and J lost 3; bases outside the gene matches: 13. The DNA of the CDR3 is TGTGCCAGCAGCTTAGCAGTCAGAGTGGCAGGGGGCGACTATGGCTACACCTTC. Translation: CASSLAVRVAGGDYGYTF.

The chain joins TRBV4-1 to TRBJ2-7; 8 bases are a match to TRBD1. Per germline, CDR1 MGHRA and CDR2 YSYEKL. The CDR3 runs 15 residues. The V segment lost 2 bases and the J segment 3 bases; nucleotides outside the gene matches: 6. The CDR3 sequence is CASSQSVTGVYEQYF. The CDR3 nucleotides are TGCGCCAGCAGCCAAAGTGTGACAGGGGTCTACGAGCAGTACTTC.

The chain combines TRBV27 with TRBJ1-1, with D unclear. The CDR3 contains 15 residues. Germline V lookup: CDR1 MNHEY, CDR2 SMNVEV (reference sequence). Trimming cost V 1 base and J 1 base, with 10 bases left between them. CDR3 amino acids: CASSLYLDRNTEAFF. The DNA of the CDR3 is TGTGCCAGCAGTTTATACCTTGACCGGAACACTGAAGCTTTCTTT.

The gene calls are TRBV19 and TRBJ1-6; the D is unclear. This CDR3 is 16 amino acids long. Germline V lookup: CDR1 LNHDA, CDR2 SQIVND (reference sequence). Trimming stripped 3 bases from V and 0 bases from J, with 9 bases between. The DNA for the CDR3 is TGTGCCAGTAGTATCTTGGTAGACTCCTATAATTCACCCCTCCACTTT. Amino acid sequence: CASSILVDSYNSPLHF.

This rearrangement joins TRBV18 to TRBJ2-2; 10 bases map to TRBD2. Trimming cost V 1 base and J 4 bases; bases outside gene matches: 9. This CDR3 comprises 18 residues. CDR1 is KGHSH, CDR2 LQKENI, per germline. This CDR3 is CASSPLAGGFFFTGELFF. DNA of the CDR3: TGTGCCAGCTCACCACTAGCGGGAGGCTTTTTCTTCACCGGGGAGCTGTTTTTT.

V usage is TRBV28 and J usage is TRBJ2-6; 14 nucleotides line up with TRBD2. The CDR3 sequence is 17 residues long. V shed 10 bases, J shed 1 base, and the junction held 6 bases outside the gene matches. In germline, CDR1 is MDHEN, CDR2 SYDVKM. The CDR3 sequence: CATRRTSGGSGANVLTF. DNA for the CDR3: TGTGCCACCCGAAGGACTAGCGGGGGGTCTGGGGCCAACGTCCTGACTTTC.

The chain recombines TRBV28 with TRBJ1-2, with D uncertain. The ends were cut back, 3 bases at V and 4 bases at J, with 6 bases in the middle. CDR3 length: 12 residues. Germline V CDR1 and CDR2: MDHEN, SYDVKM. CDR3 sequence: CASSFSLYGYTF. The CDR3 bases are TGTGCCAGCAGTTTTTCCCTCTATGGCTACACCTTC.

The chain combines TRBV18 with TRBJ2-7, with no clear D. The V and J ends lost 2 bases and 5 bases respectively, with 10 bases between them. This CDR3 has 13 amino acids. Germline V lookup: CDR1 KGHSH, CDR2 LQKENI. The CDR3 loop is CASSPGTQHEQYV. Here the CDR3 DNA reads TGTGCCAGCTCACCAGGTACCCAGCACGAGCAGTACGTC.

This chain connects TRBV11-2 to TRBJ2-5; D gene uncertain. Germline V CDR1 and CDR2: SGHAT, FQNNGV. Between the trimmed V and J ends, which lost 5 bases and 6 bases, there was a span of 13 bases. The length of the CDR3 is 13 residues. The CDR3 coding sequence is TGTGCCAGCAGCCAGCCGTTAGGGAAGACCCAGTACTTC. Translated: CASSQPLGKTQYF.

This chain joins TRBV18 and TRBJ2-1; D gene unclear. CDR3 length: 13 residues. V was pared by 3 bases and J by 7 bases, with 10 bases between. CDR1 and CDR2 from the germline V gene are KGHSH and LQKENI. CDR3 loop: CASSPGLLNEQFF. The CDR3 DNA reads TGTGCCAGCTCACCCGGCCTGTTAAATGAGCAGTTCTTC.

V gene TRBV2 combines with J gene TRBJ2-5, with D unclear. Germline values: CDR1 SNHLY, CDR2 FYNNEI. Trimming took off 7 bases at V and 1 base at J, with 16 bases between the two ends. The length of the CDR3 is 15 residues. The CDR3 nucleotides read TGTGCCAGCACCAAGAGCGAGTTTTTCCAAGAGACCCAGTACTTC. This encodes CASTKSEFFQETQYF.

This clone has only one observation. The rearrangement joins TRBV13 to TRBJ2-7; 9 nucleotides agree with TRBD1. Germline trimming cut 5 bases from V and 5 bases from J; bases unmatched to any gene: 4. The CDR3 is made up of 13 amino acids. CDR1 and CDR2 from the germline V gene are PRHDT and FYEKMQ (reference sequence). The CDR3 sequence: CASSPGDRDEQYF. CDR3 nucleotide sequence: TGTGCCAGCAGCCCGGGGGACAGGGACGAGCAGTACTTC.

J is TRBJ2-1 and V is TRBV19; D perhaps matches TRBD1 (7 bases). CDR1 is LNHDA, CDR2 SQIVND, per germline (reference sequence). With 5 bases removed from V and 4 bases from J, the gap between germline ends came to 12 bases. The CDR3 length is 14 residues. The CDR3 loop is CASSLQGTYNEQFF. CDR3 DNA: TGTGCCAGTAGTCTACAGGGGACTTACAATGAGCAGTTCTTC.

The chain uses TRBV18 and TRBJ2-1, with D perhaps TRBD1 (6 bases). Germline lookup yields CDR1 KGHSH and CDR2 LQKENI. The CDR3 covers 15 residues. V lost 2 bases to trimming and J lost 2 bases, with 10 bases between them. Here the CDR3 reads CASSPSGVAYNEQFF. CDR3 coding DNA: TGTGCCAGCTCACCATCAGGGGTCGCCTACAATGAGCAGTTCTTC.

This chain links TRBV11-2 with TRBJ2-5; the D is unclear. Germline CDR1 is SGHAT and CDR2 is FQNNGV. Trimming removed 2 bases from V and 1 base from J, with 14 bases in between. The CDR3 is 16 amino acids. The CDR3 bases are TGTGCCAGCAGCTTATCACCCGTCCCACCCCAAGAGACCCAGTACTTC. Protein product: CASSLSPVPPQETQYF.